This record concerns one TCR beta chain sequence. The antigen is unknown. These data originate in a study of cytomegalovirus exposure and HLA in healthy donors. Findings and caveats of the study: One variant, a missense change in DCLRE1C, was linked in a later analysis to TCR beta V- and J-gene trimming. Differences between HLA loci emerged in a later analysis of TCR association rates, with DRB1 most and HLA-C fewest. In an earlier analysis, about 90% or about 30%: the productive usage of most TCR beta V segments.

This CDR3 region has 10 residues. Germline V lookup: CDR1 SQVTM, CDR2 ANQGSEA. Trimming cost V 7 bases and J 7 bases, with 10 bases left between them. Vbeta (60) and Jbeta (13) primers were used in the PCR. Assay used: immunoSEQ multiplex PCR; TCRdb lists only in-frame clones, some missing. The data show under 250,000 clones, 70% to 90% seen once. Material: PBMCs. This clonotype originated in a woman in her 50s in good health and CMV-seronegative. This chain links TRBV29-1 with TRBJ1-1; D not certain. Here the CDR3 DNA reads TGCAGCGCGCTTGCCAGTGAAGCTTTCTTT. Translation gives CSALASEAFF.